Below, one TCR beta chain is given with its context. What this receptor recognizes is not known. Per-nucleotide qualities are absent, and no much larger clonotype sits a single base away. The CDR3 regions of human TCRbeta chains were analyzed by immunosequencing. On the study's bioinformatics: Repertoire TCRs were matched against a reference library of SARS-CoV-2-specific TCRs generated with the MIRA antigen-specificity platform. Breadth was defined as the fraction of unique TCRs that were SARS-CoV-2-associated. Depth was defined as the fraction of total T cells that were SARS-CoV-2-associated. Each spike-specific TCR was assigned to its reactive spike region and to a CD4 or CD8 class using the MIRA data. Log10-transformed breadth and depth values were compared by one-way ANOVA with Sidak's multiple comparisons tests. Entries here come from immuneACCESS through TCRdb and include only in-frame sequences with V and J called. Some clones fail to appear in such tables; in the studies checked, an unresolved V gene covers under half of the shortfall, and the cause of the remainder is unknown. V, J and clone size are those of that table, while D and trimming were read from the DNA. Within this sample are approximately 150,000 clones, with 91% of them counted one time only. The ten largest clones take up over 1.1% of the sample.

The data were obtained in a study of T cell responses to AZD1222 COVID-19 vaccine (dated by TCRdb to the early 2020s). For the wider study: AZD1222 recipients given second doses at about 4 weeks or at about 12 weeks were pooled, since spike-specific TCR depth and breadth were not found to differ between the two schedules. A total of 233 trial participants underwent TCR sequencing, of whom under 220 had received two doses of AZD1222 and roughly 26 had received two doses of the MenACWY control vaccine. Trial participants were enrolled into age subgroups of 18-55, 56-69 and 70-plus years, which contained roughly 150, 30 and 60 TCR-sequenced participants, respectively.

Study-level results and caveats: Conclusions about previously exposed vaccinees are limited because only a handful of AZD1222 recipients were SARS-CoV-2 seropositive at baseline. After two AZD1222 doses, spike-specific TCR breadth and depth were significantly higher than at day 0 and than in MenACWY recipients. The whole spike protein was spanned by vaccine-associated CD4 TCRs, and dominant responses were seen in regions 160-218 and 743-854. Most participants were white British and females outnumbered males, and the authors suggested that clonal diversity may have been underestimated. In the small 56-69-year group, the increase in depth fell short of significance, most likely because of low power. Reportedly, close to half of the unique spike-specific TCRs recognized epitopes lying outside the regions that are mutated in the B.1.351 and B.1.1.7 variants. Because no day 14 peak-response samples were available, the repertoires could be characterized only after the peak T cell response.

CDR1 and CDR2 are read off the germline V gene as MNHEY and SVGEGT. V loses 5 bases of germline sequence and J loses 3 bases, and the interval between the two ends is 10 bases. Its CDR3 holds 13 amino acids, cysteine through phenylalanine. The only DNA kept is the CDR3, 39 bases in frame from the first base. The time point label of this sample denotes: baseline before first vaccination. The vaccinee samples were drawn from two UK trials, COV001 and COV002, one of which was a single-blind randomized controlled phase 2/3 trial testing AZD1222 (ChAdOx1 nCoV-19) in healthy adults. For TCRbeta chain sequencing, PBMC samples from trial participants were taken at day 0 and at day 28 after the second dose.

This TCR came from an adult in good health. The sequencing used peripheral blood, collected on day 0 of AZD1222 vaccination. The chain employs TRBV6-2 or TRBV6-3 and TRBJ2-5, and TRBD1 may be the D gene, going by 6 matching bases. The CDR3 region has the sequence CASSMAGEETQYF. The nucleotide sequence reads TGTGCCAGCAGTATGGCAGGGGAAGAGACCCAGTACTTC.